The 5 T cell receptor beta chains below come from one sample, sequenced in a study of CD8 T cells in ankylosing spondylitis. The study's findings and limits: In ankylosing spondylitis blood, a motif of roughly 8 highly homologous TCR beta variants appeared characteristic.

These receptors have no identified antigens. TCRdb reprocessed the 5' RACE reads via MiXCR and lists one record per CDR3 protein. The table records about 440,000 distinct CDR3 sequences, roughly 17% of them present only once. The sample consisted of blood, either unsorted or a sorted T cell fraction (not recorded which). The receptors stem from a male donor with ankylosing spondylitis.

This clonotype has a handful of counts. The chain joins TRBV7-2 to TRBJ1-1; D perhaps matches TRBD1 (5 bases). V lost 5 bases, J lost 8 bases, and 9 bases lay in between. Germline values: CDR1 SGHTA, CDR2 FQGNSA. This CDR3 has 11 residues. The DNA for the CDR3 is TGTGCCAGCAGCCTACAGGCGGAAGCTTTCTTT. Amino acid sequence: CASSLQAEAFF.

In this sample, this clonotype turned up a few times. The rearrangement links TRBV3-1 to TRBJ2-7; TRBD2 agrees at 12 bases. Per germline, CDR1 LGHDT and CDR2 YNNKEL (reference sequence). Trimming cost V 4 bases and J 4 bases; bases outside gene matches: 5. The CDR3 extends over 15 amino acids. CDR3 protein: CASSPWTSGVYEQYF. Written as DNA, the CDR3 is TGTGCCAGCAGCCCCTGGACTAGCGGGGTTTACGAGCAGTACTTC.

The rearrangement links TRBV20-1 to TRBJ1-1; possibly TRBD1 for D (5 bases). CDR1 is DFQATT, CDR2 SNEGSKA, per germline (reference sequence). The CDR3 sequence is 13 residues long. The ends were cut back, 3 bases at V and 1 base at J, with 9 bases in the middle. CDR3 DNA sequence: TGCAGTGCTAGCCCTGGACAGAACACTGAAGCTTTCTTT. It yields the protein CSASPGQNTEAFF.

The table lists this clonotype with many counts. The chain uses TRBV6-5 and TRBJ1-1; D is uncertain. The CDR3 loop spans 14 amino acids. V gave up 4 bases and J gave up 0 bases, with 9 bases separating them. Germline loops: CDR1 MNHEY, CDR2 SVGAGI. This chain's CDR3 is CASSFGSMNTEAFF. CDR3 sequence (DNA): TGTGCCAGCAGTTTTGGCAGCATGAACACTGAAGCTTTCTTT.

V is TRBV2 and J is TRBJ1-5; no firm D call. The CDR3 is made up of 14 amino acids. Per germline, CDR1 SNHLY and CDR2 FYNNEI. Between the trimmed V and J ends, which lost 6 bases and 6 bases, there was a span of 15 bases. CDR3 in amino acids: CASSGPEDGQPQHF. CDR3 DNA: TGTGCCAGCAGCGGACCCGAAGATGGTCAGCCCCAGCATTTT.